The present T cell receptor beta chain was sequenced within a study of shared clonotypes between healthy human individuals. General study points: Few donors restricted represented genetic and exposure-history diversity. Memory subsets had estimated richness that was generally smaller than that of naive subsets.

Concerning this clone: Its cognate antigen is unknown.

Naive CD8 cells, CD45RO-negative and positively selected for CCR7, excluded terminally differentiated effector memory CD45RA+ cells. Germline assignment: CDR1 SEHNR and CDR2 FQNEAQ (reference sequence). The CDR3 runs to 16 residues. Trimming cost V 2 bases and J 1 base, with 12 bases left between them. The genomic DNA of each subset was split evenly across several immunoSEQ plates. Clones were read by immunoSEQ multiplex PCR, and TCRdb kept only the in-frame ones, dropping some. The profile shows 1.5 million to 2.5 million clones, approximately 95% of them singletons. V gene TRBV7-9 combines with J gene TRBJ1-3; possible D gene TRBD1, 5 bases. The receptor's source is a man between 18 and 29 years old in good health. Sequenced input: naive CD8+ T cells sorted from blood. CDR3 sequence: CASSLFVGGSGNTIYF. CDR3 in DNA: TGTGCCAGCAGCTTATTTGTCGGGGGATCTGGAAACACCATATATTTT.